Shown below are 12 T cell receptor beta chains from a single sample sequenced in a study of blood T cell repertoires in COVID-19. Libraries were prepared by immunoSEQ multiplex PCR; TCRdb keeps only in-frame clonotypes and omits some of them. The sample records 90,000 to 110,000 clones, roughly 84% being singletons. The sequencing input was peripheral blood. Receptor source: a woman aged 45-65 years with acute or convalescent COVID-19.

The gene calls are TRBV27 and TRBJ1-4; D call uncertain. The CDR3 extends over 16 amino acids. V shed 3 bases and J shed 4 bases, with 15 bases lying between them. Per the germline V gene, CDR1 is MNHEY and CDR2 is SMNVEV (reference sequence). CDR3 sequence: CASSLARGAINEKLFF. CDR3 DNA: TGTGCCAGCAGTTTGGCCCGGGGAGCGATTAATGAAAAACTGTTTTTT.

The chain has TRBV19 and TRBJ2-6; D is possibly TRBD2 (7 bases). Germline V CDR1 and CDR2: LNHDA, SQIVND (reference sequence). The CDR3 is 16 residues long. Trimming removed 6 bases from V and 0 bases from J, with 12 bases in between. The CDR3 region has the DNA TGTGCCAGTAGAAAAGGGGGGGACTCTGGGGCCAACGTCCTGACTTTC. Amino acid sequence: CASRKGGDSGANVLTF.

V gene TRBV4-2 combines with J gene TRBJ2-3, with 8 bases aligning to TRBD2. This CDR3 contains 17 residues. Germline V gene sequence: CDR1 LGHNA, CDR2 YNFKEQ. Trimming cost V 4 bases and J 1 base; bases outside gene matches: 10. In nucleotides, the CDR3 is TGTGCCAGCAGCCCAGCCTACGGGGGGGCCGGCACAGATACGCAGTATTTT. Protein product: CASSPAYGGAGTDTQYF.

This chain links TRBV18 with TRBJ1-2, with 7 bases aligning to TRBD1. V dropped 3 bases and J dropped 2; count of bases not matched to a gene: 9. Germline values: CDR1 KGHSH, CDR2 LQKENI. This CDR3 spans 16 amino acids. The CDR3: CASSPIPGQKNYGYTF. The CDR3 nucleotides read TGTGCCAGCTCACCCATACCGGGACAGAAGAACTATGGCTACACCTTC.

The rearrangement joins TRBV5-6 to TRBJ1-4; 7 nucleotides line up with TRBD1. The germline CDR1 and CDR2 sequences are SGHDT and YYEEEE. Losses at the gene ends were 7 bases for V and 3 bases for J; bases not matched to a gene: 12. The CDR3 totals 16 residues. This CDR3 is CASCAGVGTANEKLFF. As DNA, the CDR3 is TGTGCCAGCTGCGCTGGAGTCGGGACAGCTAATGAAAAACTGTTTTTT. The complete variable domain, with remaining parts taken from reference TRBV5-6 and TRBJ1-4, reads DAGVTQSPTHLIKTRGQQVTLRCSPKSGHDTVSWYQQALGQGPQFIFQYYEEEERQRGNFPDRFSGHQFPNYSSELNVNALLLGDSALYLCASCAGVGTANEKLFFGSGTQLSVL.

The chain is built from TRBV6-2 or TRBV6-3 and TRBJ2-5, with 8 bases identical to TRBD2. Trimming removed 2 bases from V and 4 bases from J; junction bases left unmatched: 15. Per germline, CDR1 MNHEY and CDR2 SVGEGT. The CDR3 sequence is 18 residues long. CDR3: CASSYPTGRGKGGETQYF. CDR3 coding DNA: TGTGCCAGCAGTTACCCAACCGGGAGGGGAAAGGGAGGAGAGACCCAGTACTTC.

The CDR3 bases are TGTGCCTGGAGACCGCCCGGACAGGGCGCCCGGCCGTACTTC. Encoded protein: CAWRPPGQGARPYF. V gene TRBV30 combines with J gene TRBJ2-7; 8 nucleotides align to TRBD1. Per the germline V gene, CDR1 is GTSNPN and CDR2 is SVGIG (reference sequence). V was clipped by 3 bases and J by 12 bases; unmatched bases: 16. This CDR3 region has 14 residues.

The chain couples TRBV28 to TRBJ2-7, with 14 bases identical to TRBD2. This CDR3 spans 16 amino acids. V shed 3 bases and J 7 bases; nucleotides not matched to a gene: 8. CDR1 and CDR2 from the germline V gene are MDHEN and SYDVKM. The DNA of the CDR3 is TGTGCCAGCAGTTTGAGGGGGACTAGCGGGGGTCTAGAGCAGTACTTC. This gives the protein CASSLRGTSGGLEQYF.

This clone was seen a single time. The chain has TRBV3-1 (or the pseudogene TRBV3-2) and TRBJ2-3; 8 bases match TRBD2. Trimming cost V 3 bases and J 3 bases; bases outside gene matches: 5. Germline loops: CDR1 LGHDT, CDR2 YNNKEL (reference sequence). The CDR3 sequence is 15 residues long. As DNA, the CDR3 is TGTGCCAGCAGCCAGGCGGGGGGCAGAACAGATACGCAGTATTTT. Translation: CASSQAGGRTDTQYF.

This clone was counted only a few times. The rearrangement uses TRBV6-5 and TRBJ1-2; no clear D. With 3 bases removed from V and 1 base from J, the gap between germline ends came to 12 bases. Germline CDR1 MNHEY, CDR2 SVGAGI. The CDR3 contains 15 residues. CDR3: CASSYSFGINYGYTF. DNA of the CDR3: TGTGCCAGCAGTTATTCGTTCGGGATTAACTATGGCTACACCTTC.

The chain couples TRBV11-3 to TRBJ2-3, with D tentatively TRBD2 (5 bases). The CDR3 sequence is 14 residues long. Germline values: CDR1 SGHNT, CDR2 YENEEA. V was trimmed by 5 bases and J by 5 bases, leaving 14 bases between them. The CDR3 nucleotides read TGTGCCAGCAGCGACGGAGGCCTGGGAGATACGCAGTATTTT. Its protein is CASSDGGLGDTQYF.

As regards this clone: The junction shows a germline mismatch at one end, possibly a read error. J is TRBJ1-1 and V is TRBV20-1; D unresolved. The V gene's germline CDR1 is DFQATT and CDR2 SNEGSKA (reference sequence). This CDR3 is built from 10 residues. The CDR3 sequence: CSASPTAAFF. Written as DNA, the CDR3 is TGCAGTGCTAGTCCCACTGCAGCTTTCTTT.